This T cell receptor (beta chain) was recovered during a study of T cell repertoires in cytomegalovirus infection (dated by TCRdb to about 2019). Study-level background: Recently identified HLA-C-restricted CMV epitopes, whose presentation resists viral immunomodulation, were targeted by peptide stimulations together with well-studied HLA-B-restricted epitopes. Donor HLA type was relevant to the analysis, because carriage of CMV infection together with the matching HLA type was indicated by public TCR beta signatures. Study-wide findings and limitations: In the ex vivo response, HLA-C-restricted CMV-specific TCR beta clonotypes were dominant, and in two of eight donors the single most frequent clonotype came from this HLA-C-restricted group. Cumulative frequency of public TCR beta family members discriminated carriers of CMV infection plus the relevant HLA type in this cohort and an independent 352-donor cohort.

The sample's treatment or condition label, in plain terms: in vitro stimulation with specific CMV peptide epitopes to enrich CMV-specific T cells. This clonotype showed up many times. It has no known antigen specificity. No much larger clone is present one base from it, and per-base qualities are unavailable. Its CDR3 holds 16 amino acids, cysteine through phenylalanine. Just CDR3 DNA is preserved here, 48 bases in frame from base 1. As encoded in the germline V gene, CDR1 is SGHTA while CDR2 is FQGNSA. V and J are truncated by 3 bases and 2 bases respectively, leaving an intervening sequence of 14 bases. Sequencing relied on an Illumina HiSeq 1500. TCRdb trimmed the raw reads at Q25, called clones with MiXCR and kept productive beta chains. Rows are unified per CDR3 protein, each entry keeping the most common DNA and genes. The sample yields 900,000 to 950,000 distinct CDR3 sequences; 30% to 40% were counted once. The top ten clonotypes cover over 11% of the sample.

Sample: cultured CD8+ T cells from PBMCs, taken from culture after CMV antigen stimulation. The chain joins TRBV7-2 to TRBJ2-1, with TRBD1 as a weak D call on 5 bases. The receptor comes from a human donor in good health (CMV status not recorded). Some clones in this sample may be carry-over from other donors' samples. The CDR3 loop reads CASSLGQISPYNEQFF. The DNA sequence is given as TGTGCCAGCAGCTTGGGGCAGATTAGTCCCTACAATGAGCAGTTCTTC.